This passage covers 21 T cell receptor beta chains from one sample sequenced in a study of blood T cell repertoires in COVID-19. Profiled with immunoSEQ multiplex PCR; TCRdb holds only in-frame clones, not every one. The sample holds about 110,000 clones, 65% to 90% seen once. Sequenced material: peripheral blood. These receptors all come from a woman aged 55 to 70 with acute or convalescent COVID-19.

This sequence joins TRBV9 and TRBJ2-3; D ambiguous. This CDR3 contains 16 residues. From germline, CDR1 is SGDLS and CDR2 YYNGEE. Trimming pared 0 bases from V and 2 bases from J, leaving 13 bases between. CDR3 sequence (DNA): TGTGCCAGCAGCGTAGGTACTCTCCCCTCCACAGATACGCAGTATTTT. It specifies CASSVGTLPSTDTQYF.

This clone came up a few times. The chain employs TRBV3-1 (or the pseudogene TRBV3-2) and TRBJ2-3; 11 bases map to TRBD1. The CDR3 runs to 19 residues. CDR1 is LGHDT, CDR2 YNNKEL, per germline (reference sequence). Losses at the gene ends were 0 bases for V and 2 bases for J; bases not matched to a gene: 10. The DNA for the CDR3 is TGTGCCAGCAGCCAAGATACGGTCTGGGACAGGGGGACCACAGATACGCAGTATTTT. It translates to CASSQDTVWDRGTTDTQYF.

The rearrangement uses TRBV19 and TRBJ1-1; TRBD1 aligns across 8 bases. After removal of 6 bases from V and 6 bases from J, the junction contained 9 bases not matched to a gene. The CDR3 consists of 14 residues. CDR1 LNHDA and CDR2 SQIVND come from the germline V gene (reference sequence). The CDR3 is CASSPRQGYAEAFF. CDR3 DNA: TGTGCCAGTAGCCCCAGACAGGGGTACGCTGAAGCTTTCTTT.

The chain joins TRBV5-4 to TRBJ1-4, with 11 bases matching TRBD1. Germline CDR1 SGHNT, CDR2 YYREEE (reference sequence). This CDR3 is 16 amino acids long. Trimming cost V 3 bases and J 8 bases; bases outside gene matches: 9. The chain's CDR3 is CASSSFGQGAQEKLFF. In DNA form, the CDR3 reads TGTGCCAGCAGCTCATTCGGACAGGGGGCGCAGGAAAAACTGTTTTTT.

This clone was recorded a few times. As DNA, the CDR3 is TGCGCCAGCAGTCTCCGGAGCTTCGGCACCGGGGAGCTGTTTTTT. Its protein product is CASSLRSFGTGELFF. The chain links TRBV10-2 to TRBJ2-2; D ambiguous. V lost 5 bases and J lost 4, with 14 bases in between. The CDR3 is made up of 15 amino acids. Germline assignment: CDR1 WSHSY and CDR2 SAAADI.

This clone was seen more than once but under ten times. The chain joins TRBV7-2 to TRBJ2-7; TRBD2 agrees at 7 bases. This CDR3 has 14 amino acids. Germline CDR1 SGHTA, CDR2 FQGNSA. Unmatched junction bases numbered 3, after V lost 1 base and J lost 3 bases. The CDR3 loop reads CASSLETGGYEQYF. The CDR3 nucleotides read TGTGCCAGCAGCTTAGAGACGGGAGGCTACGAGCAGTACTTC.

V gene TRBV20-1 combines with J gene TRBJ1-1, with a possible D match to TRBD1 (6 bases). CDR3 size: 11 residues. The V end was cut by 6 bases, the J end by 8 bases, with 13 bases between. Germline V gives CDR1 DFQATT, CDR2 SNEGSKA (reference sequence). The CDR3 DNA sequence: TGCAGTGCCCCCTTGGGGGCGGAAGCTTTCTTT. Its translation: CSAPLGAEAFF.

V gene TRBV5-1 combines with J gene TRBJ2-7; tentatively, D is TRBD1 (5 bases). The CDR3 consists of 13 residues. The V end lost 0 bases, the J end lost 3 bases, and 7 bases lay between the germline ends. Germline CDR1 reads SGHRS; CDR2 reads YFSETQ. The DNA of the CDR3 is TGCGCCAGCAGCTTGGCCAGGGACTACGAGCAGTACTTC. Protein sequence: CASSLARDYEQYF. The full variable domain, rest sourced from reference TRBV5-1 and TRBJ2-7, is KAGVTQTPRYLIKTRGQQVTLSCSPISGHRSVSWYQQTPGQGLQFLFEYFSETQRNKGNFPGRFSGRQFSNSRSEMNVSTLELGDSALYLCASSLARDYEQYFGPGTRLTVT.

The chain uses TRBV4-1 and TRBJ2-2; D is ambiguous. V dropped 1 base and J dropped 5 bases, with 5 bases sitting between them. Germline CDR1 is MGHRA and CDR2 is YSYEKL. CDR3 length: 13 residues. The CDR3 protein is CASSQGQTGELFF. As DNA, the CDR3 is TGCGCCAGCAGCCAAGGACAAACCGGGGAGCTGTTTTTT.

This clone occurred once. The J gene is TRBJ1-1, the V gene TRBV18; 9 bases align to TRBD1. Germline assignment: CDR1 KGHSH and CDR2 LQKENI. The CDR3 runs to 13 residues. Losses at the gene ends were 3 bases for V and 10 bases for J; bases not matched to a gene: 6. In DNA form, the CDR3 reads TGTGCCAGCTCACCGGGGACAGGGTGGGTAGCTTTCTTT. Protein product: CASSPGTGWVAFF.

This chain uses TRBV13 with TRBJ1-1; unclear D gene. This CDR3 is built from 16 residues. Germline V gene data show CDR1 as PRHDT and CDR2 as FYEKMQ (reference sequence). V lost 1 base and J lost 1, with 13 bases in between. The CDR3 loop is CASSLVAGGRNTEAFF. CDR3 bases: TGTGCCAGCAGCTTAGTCGCAGGAGGGCGGAACACTGAAGCTTTCTTT.

This clone is a singleton in its sample. The V gene is TRBV28, the J gene TRBJ2-1; 10 nucleotides agree with TRBD2. The J segment lost 1 base and the V segment lost 6 bases, leaving 3 bases of the junction unmatched. Germline CDR1 and CDR2: MDHEN and SYDVKM. CDR3 length: 15 residues. This CDR3 is CASSKAGGSYNEQFF. CDR3 coding DNA: TGTGCCAGCAGCAAAGCGGGGGGGTCCTACAATGAGCAGTTCTTC.

The CDR3 bases are TGTGCCAGCAGCAGCGGACAGTATCAGCCCCAGCATTTT. Translation: CASSSGQYQPQHF. This chain links TRBV11-2 with TRBJ1-5, with D possibly TRBD1 on 6 matching bases. The CDR3 consists of 13 residues. Between the trimmed V and J ends, which lost 5 bases and 5 bases, there was a span of 10 bases. Germline CDR1 SGHAT, CDR2 FQNNGV. The variable domain in full, completed from reference TRBV11-2 and TRBJ1-5, reads EAGVAQSPRYKIIEKRQSVAFWCNPISGHATLYWYQQILGQGPKLLIQFQNNGVVDDSQLPKDRFSAERLKGVDSTLKIQPAKLEDSAVYLCASSSGQYQPQHFGDGTRLSIL.

This sequence joins TRBV2 and TRBJ1-5; 7 nucleotides align to TRBD1. Germline assignment: CDR1 SNHLY and CDR2 FYNNEI. V lost 1 base, J lost 5 bases, and 5 bases stayed unmatched. The CDR3 is made up of 15 amino acids. CDR3 amino acids: CASSEVAQGYQPQHF. Here the CDR3 DNA reads TGTGCCAGCAGTGAAGTTGCACAGGGGTATCAGCCCCAGCATTTT.

The CDR3 bases are TGTGCCAGTAGTCCGGATACAGACCTATATGGCTACACCTTC. This sequence encodes CASSPDTDLYGYTF. This chain uses TRBV19 with TRBJ1-2; D gene unclear. The CDR3 consists of 14 residues. From germline, CDR1 is LNHDA and CDR2 SQIVND (reference sequence). Trimming shortened V by 5 bases and J by 5 bases, and 15 bases separated the two germline ends.

In its sample, this clone was seen once. The gene calls are TRBV6-5 and TRBJ2-7, with TRBD1 matching over 9 bases. The CDR3 extends over 13 amino acids. Germline V lookup: CDR1 MNHEY, CDR2 SVGAGI. With 5 bases clipped from V and 5 bases from J, the junction kept 4 bases outside the gene matches. The CDR3 region is CASSPGQGDEQYF. In DNA form, the CDR3 reads TGTGCCAGCAGTCCGGGACAGGGAGACGAGCAGTACTTC.

The chain has TRBV5-5 and TRBJ1-1, with 7 bases aligning to TRBD1. Germline-derived CDR1 and CDR2 are SGHKS and YYEKEE (reference sequence). This CDR3 has 17 amino acids. The ends lost 2 bases at V and 1 base at J; junction bases unmatched: 11. The DNA for the CDR3 is TGTGCCAGCAGCTTTACATTCCGGGACAGAGGGAACACTGAAGCTTTCTTT. This sequence encodes CASSFTFRDRGNTEAFF.

V is TRBV5-6 and J is TRBJ2-3; a possible D gene is TRBD1 (6 bases). From germline, CDR1 is SGHDT and CDR2 YYEEEE. This CDR3 is 13 amino acids long. V lost 4 bases, J lost 6 bases, and 12 bases lay in between. CDR3 protein: CASSRSGDDTQYF. CDR3 in DNA: TGTGCCAGCAGCCGCTCAGGGGACGATACGCAGTATTTT.

This clone appeared once. The V and J genes are TRBV3-1 (or the pseudogene TRBV3-2) and TRBJ2-1, with D possibly being TRBD2 (5 bases). CDR3 length: 15 residues. Per the germline V gene, CDR1 is LGHDT and CDR2 is YNNKEL (reference sequence). Trimming stripped 4 bases from V and 6 bases from J, with 16 bases between. CDR3 DNA: TGTGCCAGCAGCCTCCTGTCGGGGTTGTCCAATGAGCAGTTCTTC. Residues: CASSLLSGLSNEQFF.

The chain recombines TRBV30 with TRBJ2-1; D may be TRBD1 (5 bases). In germline, CDR1 is GTSNPN, CDR2 SVGIG (reference sequence). With 0 bases removed from V and 6 bases from J, the gap between germline ends came to 18 bases. The CDR3 sequence is 16 residues long. CDR3 region: CAWSVAPRGPLNEQFF. The CDR3, as DNA: TGTGCCTGGAGTGTAGCCCCAAGGGGCCCCCTCAATGAGCAGTTCTTC.

This clone was found a few times. The chain has TRBV5-1 and TRBJ1-5; D call uncertain. V lost 1 base, J lost 2 bases, and 7 bases lay in between. This CDR3 has 14 residues. Germline CDR1 is SGHRS and CDR2 is YFSETQ. The CDR3 loop reads CASSLTGGNQPQHF. Written as DNA, the CDR3 is TGCGCCAGCAGCTTGACGGGAGGCAATCAGCCCCAGCATTTT.